These 11 T cell receptor beta chains were sequenced from one sample in a study of blood T cell repertoires in COVID-19. Sequencing was performed with immunoSEQ multiplex PCR; in TCRdb, only in-frame clones are kept and a portion is missing. The profile shows 110,000 to 150,000 clones, about 87% of them singletons. Sequencing used peripheral blood. All receptors derive from a woman aged 40 to 50 with acute or convalescent COVID-19.

V usage is TRBV12-3 or TRBV12-4 and J usage is TRBJ1-3; D unclear. Between the trimmed V and J ends, which lost 10 bases and 4 bases, there was a span of 11 bases. CDR3 length equals 12 residues. CDR3 bases: TGTGCCACCCAAGGAGTGGGAAACACCATATATTTT. It encodes CATQGVGNTIYF.

The chain uses TRBV23-1 and TRBJ2-3, with D maybe TRBD1 (6 bases). TRBV23-1 is filed as an ORF, its function uncertain. CDR3 size: 18 residues. The V and J ends lost 1 base and 2 bases respectively, with 19 bases between them. CDR3 DNA: TGCGCCAGCAGTCAATTCCGCAACCCCGGACAGTTCACAGATACGCAGTATTTT. It codes for CASSQFRNPGQFTDTQYF.

This clone has just one count. The J gene is TRBJ1-1, the V gene TRBV7-9; no clear D. The CDR3 sequence is 15 residues long. Germline assignment: CDR1 SEHNR and CDR2 FQNEAQ (reference sequence). Trimming shortened V by 5 bases and J by 1 base, and 14 bases separated the two germline ends. The CDR3 reads CASSHPTDKNTEAFF. The CDR3, as DNA: TGTGCCAGCAGCCACCCAACAGATAAGAACACTGAAGCTTTCTTT.

This sequence joins TRBV30 and TRBJ2-5, with 7 bases lining up with TRBD1. This CDR3 contains 13 residues. V dropped 5 bases and J dropped 4; count of bases not matched to a gene: 7. Looked up from germline, CDR1 is GTSNPN and CDR2 is SVGIG (reference sequence). This chain's CDR3 is CAWDGQVGETQYF. Written as DNA, the CDR3 is TGTGCCTGGGACGGACAGGTGGGAGAGACCCAGTACTTC.

This chain connects TRBV28 to TRBJ1-6; 7 bases agree with TRBD1. The ends lost 5 bases at V and 9 bases at J; junction bases unmatched: 10. The CDR3 has 15 amino acids. Germline V lookup: CDR1 MDHEN, CDR2 SYDVKM. CDR3 in DNA: TGTGCCAGCAGTCGGACAGGCGGGGCGGTTTCACCCCTCCACTTT. This codes for CASSRTGGAVSPLHF.

This rearrangement joins TRBV5-1 to TRBJ1-1, with D possibly TRBD1 on 6 matching bases. From germline, CDR1 is SGHRS and CDR2 YFSETQ. This CDR3 region has 14 residues. Trimming shortened V by 2 bases and J by 4 bases, and 12 bases separated the two germline ends. CDR3 coding DNA: TGCGCCAGCAGCTTCCAAAAAGGGGGCACTGAAGCTTTCTTT. Amino acids: CASSFQKGGTEAFF.

The rearrangement uses TRBV5-1 and TRBJ2-1; 8 bases agree with TRBD1. With 5 bases clipped from V and 4 bases from J, the junction kept 8 bases outside the gene matches. The V gene's germline CDR1 is SGHRS and CDR2 YFSETQ. The CDR3 runs to 15 residues. This chain's CDR3 is CASSTDRGGYNEQFF. CDR3 in DNA: TGCGCCAGCAGTACCGACAGGGGTGGATACAATGAGCAGTTCTTC.

The V and J genes are TRBV28 and TRBJ2-2; 11 nucleotides line up with TRBD2. This CDR3 comprises 16 residues. Germline CDR1 reads MDHEN; CDR2 reads SYDVKM. V was pared by 5 bases and J by 5 bases, with 7 bases of the junction left unmatched. The CDR3 bases are TGTGCCAGCAGTGAAAGACTAGCGGGGATAACCGGGGAGCTGTTTTTT. It encodes CASSERLAGITGELFF.

Written as DNA, the CDR3 is TGTGCCAGCAGCCAAGATCCTGGACTAGGCTACAATGAGCAGTTCTTC. Translated, it gives CASSQDPGLGYNEQFF. The rearrangement uses TRBV4-2 and TRBJ2-1; TRBD2 matches at 7 bases. Germline-derived CDR1 and CDR2 are LGHNA and YNFKEQ. The CDR3 has 16 amino acids. With 0 bases clipped from V and 3 bases from J, the junction kept 5 bases outside the gene matches.

Worth noting for this clone: This CDR3 is also generated by other DNA sequences in the sample. The chain is built from TRBV18 and TRBJ2-5; the D is unclear. With 2 bases removed from V and 3 bases from J, the gap between germline ends came to 7 bases. From germline, CDR1 is KGHSH and CDR2 LQKENI. The CDR3 sequence is 13 residues long. Here the CDR3 reads CASSPGTEETQYF. The CDR3 DNA reads as TGTGCCAGCTCACCAGGTACAGAAGAGACCCAGTACTTC. The variable domain in full, with the rest retrieved from reference TRBV18 and TRBJ2-5, is NAGVMQNPRHLVRRRGQEARLRCSPMKGHSHVYWYRQLPEEGLKFMVYLQKENIIDESGMPKERFSAEFPKEGPSILRIQQVVRGDSAAYFCASSPGTEETQYFGPGTRLLVL.

This clone appeared a few times. The V call is TRBV7-9, the J call TRBJ2-7, with 7 bases fitting TRBD2. CDR3 length: 14 amino acids. The V gene's germline CDR1 is SEHNR and CDR2 FQNEAQ (reference sequence). Trimming removed 4 bases from V and 2 bases from J; junction bases left unmatched: 5. The CDR3 DNA is TGTGCCAGCAGCTCCGCTAGCGGTGCCTACGAGCAGTACTTC. This translates into CASSSASGAYEQYF. Drawing the rest from reference TRBV7-9 and TRBJ2-7, the complete variable domain is DTGVSQNPRHKITKRGQNVTFRCDPISEHNRLYWYRQTLGQGPEFLTYFQNEAQLEKSRLLSDRFSAERPKGSFSTLEIQRTEQGDSAMYLCASSSASGAYEQYFGPGTRLTVT.